This TCR beta chain is drawn from a study of blood T cell repertoires in COVID-19. Whole-study context: Samples taken during acute and convalescent COVID-19 were collected in the United States, Italy and Spain.

Germline assignment: CDR1 ENHRY and CDR2 SYGVKD. The CDR3 runs to 14 residues. The V gene lost 7 bases and the J gene lost 8 bases, with 20 bases spanning the gap. Two negative PCRs, clearance, or symptom resolution characterized the recovered Cohort 3 donors. In the authors' methods: Nucleated cell counts were estimated from reference gene primer amplification. TCRdb keeps only in-frame clones here, not all; method: immunoSEQ multiplex PCR. That table gives V, J and clone size, and the DNA gave D and trimming. The sample carries about 230,000 clones, 87% recorded once. Sequenced: PBMCs or T cells enriched from blood (not recorded which). The chain links TRBV10-3 to TRBJ1-2, with D maybe TRBD1 (5 bases). The clonotype was recovered from a man aged 25-45 years who had recovered from COVID-19. CDR3 in DNA: TGTGCCATCACTCCAATGGCGGGGGATGGGGGCTACACCTTC. Translation: CAITPMAGDGGYTF.